These 5 T cell receptor beta chains were all obtained from the same sample, sequenced in a study of T-cell memory formation after mild COVID-19 (dated by TCRdb to the early 2020s). The library relied on 5' RACE. TCRdb records Illumina NovaSeq 6000 as the sequencer. TCRdb trimmed the raw reads at Q25, called clones with MiXCR and kept productive beta chains. All rows with the same CDR3 protein become a single entry with the most common DNA and genes. The sample yields about 620,000 distinct CDR3 sequences; about 20% were counted once. 12% of the sample lies in the top ten. The sequenced material came from PBMCs or a T cell subset sorted from them (not recorded which). The receptors shown here come from an adult woman who had mild COVID-19 (a few samples of this study predate the infection). The sample titles of this study are shuffled in the database, so cell type and time point are left out; the donor was told from shared clones.

There are a few counts of this clonotype. The chain carries TRBV6-1 and TRBJ2-3, with D possibly called TRBD1 or TRBD2 (5 bases each). The V end was cut by 6 bases, the J end by 3 bases, with 16 bases between. Germline V gene data show CDR1 as MNHNS and CDR2 as SASEGT. This CDR3 contains 15 residues. CDR3: CASRLDGTGTDTQYF. CDR3 DNA sequence: TGTGCCAGCAGACTCGACGGGACGGGAACAGATACGCAGTATTTT.

This clonotype was counted many times. This chain joins TRBV24-1 and TRBJ1-5, with D possibly being TRBD1 (6 bases). The ends were cut back, 2 bases at V and 5 bases at J, with 9 bases in the middle. The CDR3 extends over 14 amino acids. Germline CDR1 and CDR2: KGHDR and SFDVKD. In DNA form, the CDR3 reads TGTGCCACCAGTGATTCGTACAGGGATCAGCCCCAGCATTTT. Amino acid sequence: CATSDSYRDQPQHF.

The chain couples TRBV9 to TRBJ2-1, with D perhaps given as TRBD1 or TRBD2 (6 bases each). Trimming took 4 bases from V and 2 from J, leaving 19 bases between them. CDR3 length equals 17 residues. Germline values: CDR1 SGDLS, CDR2 YYNGEE. Here the CDR3 reads CASSPRGGGMAYNEQFF. In DNA form, the CDR3 reads TGTGCCAGCAGCCCCCGTGGAGGGGGGATGGCCTACAATGAGCAGTTCTTC.

The table lists this clonotype with a few counts. The V gene is TRBV7-3, the J gene TRBJ2-7; 8 bases agree with TRBD2. This CDR3 contains 14 residues. The germline V gene has CDR1 SGHTA and CDR2 FQGTGA. Trimming cost V 3 bases and J 6 bases; bases outside gene matches: 7. CDR3 amino acids: CASSLSPAGAEQYF. The CDR3 DNA reads as TGTGCCAGCAGCTTGTCCCCAGCGGGAGCCGAGCAGTACTTC.

The rearrangement uses TRBV24-1 and TRBJ2-3; D gene uncertain. The V end was cut by 5 bases, the J end by 0 bases, with 8 bases between. Germline assignment: CDR1 KGHDR and CDR2 SFDVKD. The CDR3 is made up of 14 amino acids. CDR3 bases: TGTGCCACCAGTGTACAGACTAGCACAGATACGCAGTATTTT. It yields the protein CATSVQTSTDTQYF.